This TCR beta chain appears in the sequencing data of a study of metastatic and nonmetastatic thyroid tumors (dated by TCRdb to 2020 to 2021). Notes on the research overall: For patients with malignant and with benign thyroid disease, the researchers compared repertoires between peripheral blood samples and tumor or nodule tissue samples. Study-wide conclusions, independent of this receptor: In both blood and tumor samples, malignant tumors were reported to have significantly higher TCR beta diversity than benign nodules.

Receptor libraries were prepared by PCR. TCRdb shows the sequencer as Illumina HiSeq 4000. High-throughput sequencing was used to profile the TCR beta-chain CDR3 region of every patient. Processing in the source paper ran as follows. A classifier to discriminate distant-metastatic papillary thyroid cancer patients was built from CDR3 differences across clinicopathological groups. To measure repertoire diversity the researchers used the Shannon index, while the Morisita-Horn index served to gauge how similar the tumor and blood repertoires were. Using fastp trimming at Q25 and MiXCR clonotype assembly, TCRdb reanalyzed the public sequencing data and kept in-frame beta chains. These V and J calls originate from TCRdb's pipeline instead of the authors' own analysis. Within this sample are some 25,000 clones, with 20% to 25% of them counted one time only. The top ten clonotypes cover about 30% of the sample.

Worth noting for this clone: Its recognized antigen is unknown. No base-level quality is on record; no much larger clone is a single base apart.

The V end gives up 7 bases and the J end 7 bases, leaving 18 bases in the junction not matched to a gene. Sequences MNHEY (CDR1) and SMNVEV (CDR2) are obtained from the germline V gene (reference sequence). The CDR3 measures 16 amino acids from cysteine to phenylalanine. The only DNA kept is the CDR3, 48 bases in frame from the first base. No treatment had been received by any patient before thyroid surgery. Using T-cell receptor beta sequencing, the study looked back at clinical samples from patients collected from the early 2010s to the late 2010s. The sample consisted of blood. The receptor comes from a male donor with papillary thyroid cancer or a benign thyroid nodule (not recorded which). Some clones in this sample may be carry-over from other donors' samples. In this chain, TRBV27 is recombined with TRBJ1-2; the junction holds 7 bases that match TRBD1. The bases read TGTGCCAGCATTTTCAGGGGGATCCGCCCTCCAGGTGGCTACACCTTC. It specifies CASIFRGIRPPGGYTF.